The 30 T cell receptor beta chains below all came from one sample that was sequenced in a study of technical replicates of blood from a few donors. Profiling relied on immunoSEQ multiplex PCR, and the TCRdb table lists in-frame clones only, not all of them. The data show 95,000 to 100,000 clones, with 96% seen just once and roughly 0.21% held by the top ten. Sequencing was performed on T cells isolated from PBMCs. The source is a human donor in good health.

The chain links TRBV2 to TRBJ2-7; 7 positions match TRBD2. The CDR3 loop spans 15 amino acids. Per the germline V gene, CDR1 is SNHLY and CDR2 is FYNNEI. V dropped 7 bases and J dropped 2; count of bases not matched to a gene: 11. For the CDR3, the DNA is TGTGCCAGCAATTCGGGGGAGGGTCCCGCCTACGAGCAGTACTTC. It yields the protein CASNSGEGPAYEQYF.

DNA for the CDR3: TGCGCCAGCAGCTTGTCTCACTCCCAGCGGGAGGGCCCTAAAACAGAGCAGTTCTTC. Its translation: CASSLSHSQREGPKTEQFF. The V call is TRBV5-1, the J call TRBJ2-1; 10 nucleotides line up with TRBD2. CDR1 is SGHRS and CDR2 is YFSETQ in the germline V gene. The CDR3 runs to 19 residues. V trimming: 1 base; J trimming: 10 bases; junction bases outside the gene matches: 20.

CDR3 protein: CSVVRDTGELFF. CDR3 in DNA: TGCAGCGTTGTCAGGGACACCGGGGAGCTGTTTTTT. V and J are TRBV29-1 and TRBJ2-2; D perhaps matches TRBD1 (5 bases). The CDR3 contains 12 residues. The germline CDR1 and CDR2 sequences are SQVTM and ANQGSEA. V lost 4 bases to trimming and J lost 3 bases, with 6 bases between them.

The rearrangement uses TRBV10-3 and TRBJ2-7; TRBD2 might be the D (5 bases). The CDR3 sequence is 15 residues long. Germline loops: CDR1 ENHRY, CDR2 SYGVKD. The V end lost 6 bases, the J end lost 0 bases, and 15 bases lay between the germline ends. The chain's CDR3 is CAIRAESGTSYEQYF. The CDR3 coding sequence is TGTGCCATCAGGGCGGAAAGCGGCACCTCCTACGAGCAGTACTTC.

The chain couples TRBV7-2 to TRBJ1-6, with no clear D. CDR3 size: 15 residues. V was cut by 6 bases and J by 10 bases, with 19 bases left in between. Germline values: CDR1 SGHTA, CDR2 FQGNSA. CDR3 nucleotides: TGTGCCAGCAGTACCGGGTGGCTGAAAAGGTCACCCCTCCACTTT. This sequence encodes CASSTGWLKRSPLHF. The full variable domain, its missing parts supplied by reference TRBV7-2 and TRBJ1-6, is GAGVSQSPSNKVTEKGKDVELRCDPISGHTALYWYRQSLGQGLEFLIYFQGNSAPDKSGLPSDRFSAERTGGSVSTLTIQRTQQEDSAVYLCASSTGWLKRSPLHFGNGTRLTVT.

The chain links TRBV5-1 to TRBJ1-1; D perhaps matches TRBD1 (6 bases). CDR3 length: 15 residues. The V and J ends lost 5 bases and 2 bases respectively, with 16 bases between them. Germline CDR1 is SGHRS and CDR2 is YFSETQ. CDR3 protein: CASRPLQGVNTEAFF. The CDR3 DNA is TGCGCCAGCAGACCCCTACAGGGCGTAAACACTGAAGCTTTCTTT.

The chain combines TRBV30 with TRBJ1-6, with D unclear. This CDR3 region has 16 residues. Germline assignment: CDR1 GTSNPN and CDR2 SVGIG (reference sequence). Trimming took off 0 bases at V and 0 bases at J, with 9 bases between the two ends. The CDR3 loop is CAWSVQRSSYNSPLHF. The CDR3 nucleotides read TGTGCCTGGAGTGTACAGCGGAGCTCCTATAATTCACCCCTCCACTTT.

The chain carries TRBV11-1 and TRBJ2-5; D is perhaps TRBD2 (7 bases). Per the germline V gene, CDR1 is SGHAT and CDR2 is FQDESV (reference sequence). The CDR3 has 13 amino acids. With 5 bases removed from V and 5 bases from J, the gap between germline ends came to 12 bases. The CDR3 sequence: CASSGGADETQYF. CDR3 in DNA: TGTGCCAGCAGCGGGGGGGCCGACGAGACCCAGTACTTC.

The V call is TRBV30, the J call TRBJ1-1; TRBD1 matches 7 bases. Trimming took 3 bases from V and 0 from J; bases not matched to a gene: 7. Per germline, CDR1 GTSNPN and CDR2 SVGIG (reference sequence). There are 15 residues in the CDR3. The CDR3 spells CAWRKRDSMNTEAFF. The CDR3 nucleotides are TGTGCCTGGAGGAAAAGGGACAGTATGAACACTGAAGCTTTCTTT.

V gene TRBV19 combines with J gene TRBJ2-7, with D possibly matching TRBD2 (8 bases). This CDR3 comprises 15 residues. V shed 3 bases and J shed 1 base, with 13 bases lying between them. In germline, CDR1 is LNHDA, CDR2 SQIVND (reference sequence). The CDR3 DNA is TGTGCCAGTAGTATCGGGGGGGGACAGTCCTACGAGCAGTACTTC. Translated: CASSIGGGQSYEQYF.

CDR3 loop: CASSFARVDTGELFF. For the CDR3, the DNA is TGCGCCAGCAGCTTCGCCAGGGTTGACACCGGGGAGCTGTTTTTT. The chain is built from TRBV5-1 and TRBJ2-2; D perhaps matches TRBD1 (5 bases). The CDR3 has 15 amino acids. V shed 2 bases and J shed 3 bases, with 11 bases lying between them. Germline V gene lookup returns CDR1 SGHRS and CDR2 YFSETQ.

The sample holds a few counts of this clone. This chain connects TRBV30 to TRBJ2-3, with unresolved D. The V gene lost 4 bases and the J gene lost 7 bases, with 9 bases spanning the gap. The CDR3 has 11 residues. Germline CDR1 GTSNPN, CDR2 SVGIG (reference sequence). CDR3 region: CAWKFLYTQYF. The CDR3 nucleotides read TGTGCCTGGAAATTCCTCTATACGCAGTATTTT.

The CDR3 here is CASTKGASTGELFF. The CDR3 DNA reads TGTGCCAGCACTAAGGGGGCGAGCACCGGGGAGCTGTTTTTT. V usage is TRBV7-6 and J usage is TRBJ2-2, with 7 bases fitting TRBD1. Germline CDR1 is SGHVS and CDR2 is FNYEAQ. J gave up 4 bases and V 7 bases, and 6 bases lay outside the gene matches. The CDR3 has 14 residues. Complete variable domain (other parts from reference TRBV7-6 and TRBJ2-2): GAGVSQSPRYKVTKRGQDVALRCDPISGHVSLYWYRQALGQGPEFLTYFNYEAQQDKSGLPNDRFSAERPEGSISTLTIQRTEQRDSAMYRCASTKGASTGELFFGEGSRLTVL.

This clone was seen just once. V is TRBV27 and J is TRBJ2-5, with a tentative D call TRBD2 (7 bases). V gave up 3 bases and J gave up 5 bases, with 16 bases separating them. The length of the CDR3 is 15 residues. From germline, CDR1 is MNHEY and CDR2 SMNVEV (reference sequence). CDR3 sequence reads: CASSFFGGRGETQYF. Here the CDR3 DNA reads TGTGCCAGCAGTTTTTTCGGGGGGCGAGGGGAGACCCAGTACTTC.

The chain uses TRBV6-6 and TRBJ1-2, with a weak D call TRBD1 (5 bases). The CDR3 contains 15 residues. In germline, CDR1 is MNHNY, CDR2 SVGAGI (reference sequence). With 6 bases removed from V and 4 bases from J, the gap between germline ends came to 18 bases. The DNA of the CDR3 is TGTGCCAGCAGGGGGCTTCAGACAGATTTCTATGGCTACACCTTC. Amino acid sequence: CASRGLQTDFYGYTF.

The rearrangement joins TRBV11-1 to TRBJ2-5, with 11 positions matching TRBD1. In germline, CDR1 is SGHAT, CDR2 FQDESV (reference sequence). With 8 bases clipped from V and 5 bases from J, the junction kept 4 bases outside the gene matches. CDR3 length equals 13 residues. CDR3 in amino acids: CASGQGASETQYF. In DNA, the CDR3 is TGTGCCAGCGGACAGGGGGCGTCGGAGACCCAGTACTTC.

The V and J genes are TRBV11-3 and TRBJ2-3; 9 bases align to TRBD2. The trim removed 1 base at V and 3 bases at J, leaving 8 bases unmatched. The CDR3 spans 17 residues. Germline V gene lookup returns CDR1 SGHNT and CDR2 YENEEA. CDR3 sequence: CASSLALSGGLTDTQYF. As DNA, the CDR3 is TGTGCCAGCAGCTTAGCTCTTAGCGGGGGTCTGACAGATACGCAGTATTTT.

The J gene is TRBJ2-7, the V gene TRBV5-1; no clear D. The germline gives CDR1 SGHRS, CDR2 YFSETQ. The CDR3 has 11 residues. Deletions cut 4 bases from V and 1 base from J, with 3 bases between. The chain's CDR3 is CASSQSYEQYF. The CDR3 region has the DNA TGCGCCAGCAGCCAGTCCTACGAGCAGTACTTC.

V gene TRBV14 combines with J gene TRBJ2-3, with D perhaps TRBD2 (5 bases). The CDR3 is 16 residues long. In germline, CDR1 is SGHDN, CDR2 FVKESK. The V gene lost 0 bases and the J gene lost 6 bases, with 16 bases spanning the gap. The CDR3 DNA reads TGTGCCAGCAGCCAAGACCCAACTAGAAAAGCGGATACGCAGTATTTT. Protein sequence: CASSQDPTRKADTQYF.

The rearrangement uses TRBV4-2 and TRBJ1-5; 8 bases line up with TRBD1. This CDR3 has 16 amino acids. Germline V gene data show CDR1 as LGHNA and CDR2 as YNFKEQ. The J segment lost 8 bases and the V segment lost 4 bases, leaving 13 bases of the junction unmatched. DNA for the CDR3: TGTGCCAGCAGCCGATACAGGGGGGACACCTTTAAGCCCCAGCATTTT. It is translated as CASSRYRGDTFKPQHF.

The CDR3 nucleotides are TGTGCCAGCAGCCCGAGTGGGTCGGGGGGCCTTTACGAGCAGTACTTC. Protein sequence: CASSPSGSGGLYEQYF. The chain carries TRBV5-4 and TRBJ2-7, with a possible D match to TRBD2 (7 bases). Germline V gene lookup returns CDR1 SGHNT and CDR2 YYREEE (reference sequence). The CDR3 length is 16 residues. Trimming took off 4 bases at V and 4 bases at J, with 21 bases between the two ends.

V and J are TRBV2 and TRBJ1-2, with 7 bases lining up with TRBD1. CDR1 and CDR2 (germline): SNHLY, FYNNEI. The CDR3 has 17 residues. V dropped 6 bases and J dropped 0; count of bases not matched to a gene: 13. The CDR3 nucleotides read TGTGCCAGCAGCGCGACAGGGAGAGGCGAAGCTAACTATGGCTACACCTTC. This encodes CASSATGRGEANYGYTF.

This clone has only one observation. This rearrangement joins TRBV4-1 to TRBJ2-7; tentatively, D is TRBD2 (5 bases). This CDR3 spans 15 amino acids. CDR1 and CDR2 from the germline V gene are MGHRA and YSYEKL. V was clipped by 2 bases and J by 3 bases, with 14 bases between them. CDR3 in DNA: TGCGCCAGCAGCCAAACGGTTCGGGGTAGCTACGAGCAGTACTTC. Amino acids: CASSQTVRGSYEQYF.

This sequence joins TRBV15 and TRBJ1-5; no definite D call. Germline V gene data show CDR1 as LNHNV and CDR2 as YYDKDF (reference sequence). The CDR3 runs 14 residues. Between the trimmed V and J ends, which lost 6 bases and 9 bases, there was a span of 18 bases. The chain's CDR3 is CATRETDAVRPQHF. The CDR3 DNA reads TGTGCCACCAGGGAAACGGATGCGGTGCGGCCCCAGCATTTT.

This chain connects TRBV6-6 to TRBJ1-2; 7 bases fit TRBD1. J gave up 5 bases and V 6 bases, and 9 bases lay outside the gene matches. The germline CDR1 and CDR2 sequences are MNHNY and SVGAGI (reference sequence). CDR3 length: 14 amino acids. In DNA, the CDR3 is TGTGCCAGCAGCTCAAGTCAACAGGGGTATGGCTACACCTTC. This codes for CASSSSQQGYGYTF.

The count of this clone is one. The CDR3 DNA reads TGTGCCAGCAGTCTTCCGAACACTGAAGCTTTCTTT. Translating gives CASSLPNTEAFF. The V call is TRBV6-6, the J call TRBJ1-1; D not resolved. The CDR3 runs 12 residues. The germline V and J ends were trimmed by 5 bases and 1 base, with 5 bases remaining between them. Per germline, CDR1 MNHNY and CDR2 SVGAGI (reference sequence).

CDR3 in DNA: TGTGCCAGCCGACTAACAGATACGCAGTATTTT. Protein sequence: CASRLTDTQYF. The chain joins TRBV19 to TRBJ2-3; TRBD2 might be the D (5 bases). The CDR3 is made up of 11 amino acids. The germline V and J ends were trimmed by 9 bases and 3 bases, with 7 bases remaining between them. The germline V gene has CDR1 LNHDA and CDR2 SQIVND (reference sequence).

The chain employs TRBV5-5 and TRBJ1-1; D gene ambiguous. Germline V gene data show CDR1 as SGHKS and CDR2 as YYEKEE (reference sequence). The length of the CDR3 is 14 residues. Trimming left V 4 bases short and J 5 bases short, with 15 bases between. CDR3 DNA sequence: TGTGCCAGCAGCCCCGCGATATCGAGGACTGAAGCTTTCTTT. Amino acid sequence: CASSPAISRTEAFF.

The chain recombines TRBV28 with TRBJ2-7; the D gene is possibly TRBD2 (6 bases). This CDR3 is built from 15 residues. Trimming shortened V by 11 bases and J by 8 bases, and 28 bases separated the two germline ends. The germline CDR1 and CDR2 sequences are MDHEN and SYDVKM. Here the CDR3 reads CAVSHTGAATTQQYF. CDR3 nucleotide sequence: TGTGCCGTCTCGCATACGGGAGCCGCAACCACCCAGCAGTACTTC.

The chain employs TRBV10-3 and TRBJ1-1; the D is unclear. The germline V gene has CDR1 ENHRY and CDR2 SYGVKD. Trimming left V 6 bases short and J 1 base short, with 12 bases between. This CDR3 has 14 residues. CDR3 amino acids: CAIRSVRGNTEAFF. In nucleotides, the CDR3 is TGTGCCATCAGAAGCGTTCGGGGGAACACTGAAGCTTTCTTT.